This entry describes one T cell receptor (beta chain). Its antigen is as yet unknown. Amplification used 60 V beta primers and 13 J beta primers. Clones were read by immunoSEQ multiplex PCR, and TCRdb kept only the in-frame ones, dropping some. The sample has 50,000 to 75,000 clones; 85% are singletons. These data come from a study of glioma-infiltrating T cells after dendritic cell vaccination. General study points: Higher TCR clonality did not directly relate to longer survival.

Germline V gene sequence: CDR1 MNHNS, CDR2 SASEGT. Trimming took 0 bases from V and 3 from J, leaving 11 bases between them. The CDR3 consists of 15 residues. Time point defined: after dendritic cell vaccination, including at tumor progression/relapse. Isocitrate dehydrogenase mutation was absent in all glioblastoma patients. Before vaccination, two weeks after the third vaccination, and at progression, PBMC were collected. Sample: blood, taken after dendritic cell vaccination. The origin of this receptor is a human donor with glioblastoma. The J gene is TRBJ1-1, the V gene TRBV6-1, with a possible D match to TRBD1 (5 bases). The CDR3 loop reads CASSEALLTDTEAFF. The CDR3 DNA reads TGTGCCAGCAGTGAAGCGCTTCTGACAGACACTGAAGCTTTCTTT.